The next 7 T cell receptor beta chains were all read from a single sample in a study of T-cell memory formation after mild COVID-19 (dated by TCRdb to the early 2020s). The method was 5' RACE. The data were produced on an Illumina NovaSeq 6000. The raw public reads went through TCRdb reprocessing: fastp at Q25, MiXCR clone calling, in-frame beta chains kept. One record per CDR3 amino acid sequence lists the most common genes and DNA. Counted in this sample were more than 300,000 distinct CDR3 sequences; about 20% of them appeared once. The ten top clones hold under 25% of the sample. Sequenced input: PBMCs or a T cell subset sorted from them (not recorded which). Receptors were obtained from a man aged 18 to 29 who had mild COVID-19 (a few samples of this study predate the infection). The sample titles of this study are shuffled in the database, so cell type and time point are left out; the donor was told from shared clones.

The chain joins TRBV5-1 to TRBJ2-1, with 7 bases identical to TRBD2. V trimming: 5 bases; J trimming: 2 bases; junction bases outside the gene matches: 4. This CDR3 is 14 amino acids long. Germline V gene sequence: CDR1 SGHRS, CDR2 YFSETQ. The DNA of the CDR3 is TGCGCCAGCAGTAGGAGCGGGGCCTACAATGAGCAGTTCTTC. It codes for CASSRSGAYNEQFF.

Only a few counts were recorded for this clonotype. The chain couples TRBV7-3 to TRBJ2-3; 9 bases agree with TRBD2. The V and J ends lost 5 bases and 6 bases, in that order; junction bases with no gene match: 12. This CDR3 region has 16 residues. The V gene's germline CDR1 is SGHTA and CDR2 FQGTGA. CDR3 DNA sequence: TGTGCCAGCAGCAAGGCCTCGCGGGGGGGATCCGATACGCAGTATTTT. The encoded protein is CASSKASRGGSDTQYF. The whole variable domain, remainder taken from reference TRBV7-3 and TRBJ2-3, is GAGVSQTPSNKVTEKGKYVELRCDPISGHTALYWYRQSLGQGPEFLIYFQGTGAADDSGLPNDRFFAVRPEGSVSTLKIQRTERGDSAVYLCASSKASRGGSDTQYFGPGTRLTVL.

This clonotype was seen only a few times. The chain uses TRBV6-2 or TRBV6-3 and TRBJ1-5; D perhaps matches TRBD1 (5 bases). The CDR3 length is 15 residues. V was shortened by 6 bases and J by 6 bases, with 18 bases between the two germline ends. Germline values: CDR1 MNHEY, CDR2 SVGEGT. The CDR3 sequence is CASSSMGELGQPQHF. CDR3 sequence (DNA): TGTGCCAGCAGCTCTATGGGGGAATTAGGTCAGCCCCAGCATTTT.

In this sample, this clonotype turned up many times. This CDR3 is CASSQRKRDTEAFF. CDR3 DNA: TGTGCCAGCAGCCAGAGGAAGAGGGACACTGAAGCTTTCTTT. V and J are TRBV3-1 and TRBJ1-1; no reliable D call. The ends were cut back, 3 bases at V and 3 bases at J, with 11 bases in the middle. The CDR3 is 14 residues long. Per germline, CDR1 LGHDT and CDR2 YNNKEL (reference sequence).

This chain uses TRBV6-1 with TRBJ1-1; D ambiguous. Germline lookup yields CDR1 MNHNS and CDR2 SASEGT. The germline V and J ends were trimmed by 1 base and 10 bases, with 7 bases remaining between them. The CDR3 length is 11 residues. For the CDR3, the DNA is TGTGCCAGCAGTGAAGGGCGAGCAGCTTTCTTT. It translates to CASSEGRAAFF.

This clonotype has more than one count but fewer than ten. The CDR3: CASSARGYEQYV. CDR3 in DNA: TGTGCCAGCAGCGCCAGGGGCTACGAGCAGTACGTC. The chain combines TRBV7-9 with TRBJ2-7, with D perhaps matching TRBD1 (6 bases). Deletions cut 5 bases from V and 3 bases from J, with 8 bases between. The germline V gene encodes CDR1 SEHNR and CDR2 FQNEAQ (reference sequence). CDR3 size: 12 residues.

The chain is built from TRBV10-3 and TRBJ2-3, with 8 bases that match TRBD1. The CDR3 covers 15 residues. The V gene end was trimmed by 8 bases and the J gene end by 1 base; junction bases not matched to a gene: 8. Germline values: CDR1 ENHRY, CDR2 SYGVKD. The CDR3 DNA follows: TGTGCCATCGGTTCGGCGGGACAGGGCACAGATACGCAGTATTTT. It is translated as CAIGSAGQGTDTQYF.